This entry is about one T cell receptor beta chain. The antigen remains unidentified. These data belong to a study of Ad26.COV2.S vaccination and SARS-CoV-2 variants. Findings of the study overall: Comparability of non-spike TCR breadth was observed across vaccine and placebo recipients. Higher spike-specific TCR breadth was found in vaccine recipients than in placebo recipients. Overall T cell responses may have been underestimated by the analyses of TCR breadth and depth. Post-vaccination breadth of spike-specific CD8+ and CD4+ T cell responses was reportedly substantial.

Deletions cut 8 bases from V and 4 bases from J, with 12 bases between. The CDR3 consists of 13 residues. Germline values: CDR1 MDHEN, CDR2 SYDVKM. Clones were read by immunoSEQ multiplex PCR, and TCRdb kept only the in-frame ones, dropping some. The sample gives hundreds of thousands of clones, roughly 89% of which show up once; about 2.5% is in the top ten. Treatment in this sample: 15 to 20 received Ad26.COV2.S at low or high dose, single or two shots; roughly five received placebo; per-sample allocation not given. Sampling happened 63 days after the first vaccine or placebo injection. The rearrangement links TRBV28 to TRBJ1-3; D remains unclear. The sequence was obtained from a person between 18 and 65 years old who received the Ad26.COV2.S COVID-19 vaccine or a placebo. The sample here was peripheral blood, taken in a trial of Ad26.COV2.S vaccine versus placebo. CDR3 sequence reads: CASSSLSGNTIYF. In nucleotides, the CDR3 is TGTGCCAGCTCCTCCTTATCAGGAAACACCATATATTTT.